The text below deals with one TCR beta chain. Its cognate antigen is unknown. PCR was performed using 60 Vbeta and 13 Jbeta primers. Assay used: immunoSEQ multiplex PCR; TCRdb lists only in-frame clones, some missing. The table records about 130,000 clones, just under 80% of them present only once. The sample belongs to a study of cytomegalovirus exposure and HLA in healthy donors. The ends were cut back, 8 bases at V and 2 bases at J, with 13 bases in the middle. Germline-derived CDR1 and CDR2 are WNHNN and SYGVQD (reference sequence). The CDR3 covers 13 residues. Broader study findings: Across HLA loci, a later analysis found differing TCR association rates, with DRB1 most and HLA-C fewest. Among TCR sequences, most were rare, though some public TCRs appeared in many donors. It has been reported that TCR beta sequences accurately predicted the HLA-A and HLA-B alleles of most subjects. Sequencing likely produced, as an artifact, a cluster of highly shared sequence variants.

The chain carries TRBV10-1 and TRBJ2-7; D might be TRBD2 (6 bases). The source of this sequence is a male donor in good health and CMV-seronegative. Sequencing input: PBMCs. The CDR3 DNA reads TGCGCCAGCGGGGGGTACAGTACCTACGAGCAGTACTTC. It is translated as CASGGYSTYEQYF.